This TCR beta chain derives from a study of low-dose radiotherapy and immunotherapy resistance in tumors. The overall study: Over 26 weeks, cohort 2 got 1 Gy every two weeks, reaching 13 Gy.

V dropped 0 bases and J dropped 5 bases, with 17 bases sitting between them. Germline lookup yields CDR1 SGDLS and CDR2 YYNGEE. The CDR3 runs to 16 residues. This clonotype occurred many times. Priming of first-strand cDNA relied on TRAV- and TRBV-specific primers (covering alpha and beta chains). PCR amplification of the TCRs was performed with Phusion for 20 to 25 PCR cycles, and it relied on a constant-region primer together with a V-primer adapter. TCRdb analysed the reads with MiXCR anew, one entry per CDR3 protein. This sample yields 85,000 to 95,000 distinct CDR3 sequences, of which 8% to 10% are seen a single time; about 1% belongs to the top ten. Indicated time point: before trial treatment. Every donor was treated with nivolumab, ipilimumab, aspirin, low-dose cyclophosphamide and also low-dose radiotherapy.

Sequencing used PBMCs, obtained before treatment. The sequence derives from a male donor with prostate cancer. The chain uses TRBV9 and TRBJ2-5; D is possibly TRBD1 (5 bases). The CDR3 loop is CASSVGRRGWMETQYF. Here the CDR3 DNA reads TGTGCCAGCAGCGTAGGTAGAAGGGGCTGGATGGAGACCCAGTACTTC.